This TCR beta chain was sequenced for a study of control samples from healthy donors and cancer patients. Trimming removed 0 bases from V and 4 bases from J, with 11 bases in between. Per the germline V gene, CDR1 is SGHRS and CDR2 is YFSETQ. There are 14 residues in the CDR3. Some clones are missing from TCRdb's copy, which holds only in-frame ones; the method was immunoSEQ multiplex PCR. Of 100,000 to 150,000 clones in the sample, 80% to 95% were seen once. This sequence joins TRBV5-1 and TRBJ2-7; a possible D gene is TRBD2 (5 bases). Sequencing input: blood. This receptor was obtained from a man between 18 and 35 years old in good health. CDR3 in amino acids: CASSLGVASYEQYF. CDR3 nucleotides: TGCGCCAGCAGCTTGGGAGTAGCGTCATACGAGCAGTACTTC.